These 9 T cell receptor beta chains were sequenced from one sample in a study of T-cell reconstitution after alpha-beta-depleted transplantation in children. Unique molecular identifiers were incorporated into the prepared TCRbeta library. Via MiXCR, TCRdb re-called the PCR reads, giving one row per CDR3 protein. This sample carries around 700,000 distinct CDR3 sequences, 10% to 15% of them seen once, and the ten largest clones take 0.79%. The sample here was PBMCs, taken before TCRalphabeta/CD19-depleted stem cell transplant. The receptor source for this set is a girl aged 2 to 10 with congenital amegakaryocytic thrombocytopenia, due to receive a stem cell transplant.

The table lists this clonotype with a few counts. CDR3 sequence reads: CASRAGGDGYTF. The CDR3 coding sequence is TGTGCCAGCAGGGCAGGGGGCGATGGCTACACCTTC. The chain uses TRBV12-3 or TRBV12-4 and TRBJ1-2, with TRBD1 matching over 8 bases. The CDR3 contains 12 residues. The V segment lost 6 bases and the J segment 6 bases; nucleotides outside the gene matches: 3.

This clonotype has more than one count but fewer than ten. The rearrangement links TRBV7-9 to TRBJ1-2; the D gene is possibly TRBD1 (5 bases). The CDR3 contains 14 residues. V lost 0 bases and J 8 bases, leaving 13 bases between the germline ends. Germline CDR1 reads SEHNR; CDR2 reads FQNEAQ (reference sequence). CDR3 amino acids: CASSLAIPGLGYTF. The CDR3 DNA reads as TGTGCCAGCAGCTTAGCGATACCAGGGTTAGGCTACACCTTC.

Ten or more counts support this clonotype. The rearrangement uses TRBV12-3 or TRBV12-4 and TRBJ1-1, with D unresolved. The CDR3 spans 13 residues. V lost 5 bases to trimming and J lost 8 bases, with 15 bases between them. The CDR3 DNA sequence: TGTGCCAGCAGTCCTCGAAGGATGGGCGAAGCTTTCTTT. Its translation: CASSPRRMGEAFF.

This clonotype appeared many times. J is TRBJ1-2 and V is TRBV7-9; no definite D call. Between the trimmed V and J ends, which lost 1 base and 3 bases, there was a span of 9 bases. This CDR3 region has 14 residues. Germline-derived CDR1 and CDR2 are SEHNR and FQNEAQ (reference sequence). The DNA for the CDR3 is TGTGCCAGCAGCTTAGGCCGGGATTACTATGGCTACACCTTC. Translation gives CASSLGRDYYGYTF.

The CDR3 here is CASNRERNTGELFF. In DNA form, the CDR3 reads TGTGCCAGTAATCGCGAGAGGAACACCGGGGAGCTGTTTTTT. The rearrangement uses TRBV19 and TRBJ2-2; no reliable D call. V lost 7 bases, J lost 1 base, and 10 bases lay in between. This CDR3 spans 14 amino acids. Germline V CDR1 and CDR2: LNHDA, SQIVND (reference sequence).

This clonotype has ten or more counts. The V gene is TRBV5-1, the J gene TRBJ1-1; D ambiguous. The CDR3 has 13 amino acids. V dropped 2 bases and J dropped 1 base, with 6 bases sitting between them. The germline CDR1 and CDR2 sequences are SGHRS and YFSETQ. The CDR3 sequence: CASSFHQNTEAFF. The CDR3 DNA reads TGCGCCAGCAGCTTTCACCAGAACACTGAAGCTTTCTTT.

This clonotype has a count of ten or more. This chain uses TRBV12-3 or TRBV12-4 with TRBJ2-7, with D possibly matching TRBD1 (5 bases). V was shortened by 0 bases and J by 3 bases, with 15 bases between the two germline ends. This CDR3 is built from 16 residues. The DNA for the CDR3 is TGTGCCAGCAGTTTAGCGCAGGGCTCCTTGAACTACGAGCAGTACTTC. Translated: CASSLAQGSLNYEQYF.

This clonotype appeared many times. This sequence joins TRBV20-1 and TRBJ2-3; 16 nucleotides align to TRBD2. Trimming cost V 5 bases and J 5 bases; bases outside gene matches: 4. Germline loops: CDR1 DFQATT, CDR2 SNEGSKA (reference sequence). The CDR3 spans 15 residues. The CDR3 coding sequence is TGCAGTGCTGCCGGGACTAGCGGGAGGGGAGATACGCAGTATTTT. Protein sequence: CSAAGTSGRGDTQYF.

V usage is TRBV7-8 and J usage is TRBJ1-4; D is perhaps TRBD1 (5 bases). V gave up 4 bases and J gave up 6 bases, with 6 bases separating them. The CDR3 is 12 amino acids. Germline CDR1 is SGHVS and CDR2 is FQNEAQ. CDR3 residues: CASSSGHEKLFF. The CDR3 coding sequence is TGTGCCAGCAGCTCGGGACATGAAAAACTGTTTTTT. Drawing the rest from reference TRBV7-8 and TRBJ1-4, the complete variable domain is GAGVSQSPRYKVAKRGQDVALRCDPISGHVSLFWYQQALGQGPEFLTYFQNEAQLDKSGLPSDRFFAERPEGSVSTLKIQRTQQEDSAVYLCASSSGHEKLFFGSGTQLSVL.